Detailed here is one T cell receptor beta chain. It lacks a known antigen. No much larger clone is present one base from it, and per-base qualities are unavailable. These data are taken from a study of long-term antiretroviral therapy in people with HIV (dated 2022 in TCRdb). Regarding the complete study: Collection of the earliest samples took place about a decade ahead of the 2015 WHO recommendation for immediate ART, at a time when ART was typically delayed until CD4 counts fell. A retrospective serial study tested whether ART initiation and durable HIV suppression were associated with changes in peripheral blood TRB repertoire composition and diversity. Of the roughly 30 participants with HIV, 10 to 11 were female. No cross-contamination during QIAcube processing was shown when test extractions of a monoclonal T-cell line were performed alongside over 25 polyclonal samples. A total of 192 cryopreserved PBMC samples came from around 30 adults with confirmed HIV infection and were collected serially over a mean of about six years (range 1-12). What the study reported, not specific to this receptor: Because pre-ART samples had limited cell numbers, profiling was done on unsorted PBMC rather than on sorted CD4+ and CD8+ T cells. Limited PBMC availability meant only the TCR beta chain was sequenced, without alpha chain pairing. Samples dated from the mid-2000s to the late 2010s, and the ART regimens used may be less effective than current ones. ART initiation was associated with a significant increase in TRB diversity, but diversity stayed significantly below transplant donor controls even after long-term ART. Inferences about post-ART repertoire changes were limited because no data were available on ART adherence, viral resistance or therapy changes. Expanded TRB clones identified before ART initiation dominated the repertoire at all time points, although this dominance fluctuated and declined in many PLHIV after ART. Compared with controls, HIV repertoires had narrower CDR3 length ranges, and the network structure pointed to an antigen-experienced repertoire that shifted only slightly toward naive after ART.

The immunoSEQ hsTCRB v3.0 assay was used at survey level resolution to sequence the TRB variable region. The targeted TRB sequencing depth was about 40,000-55,000 T-cell genomes per sample. Pooled TRB libraries were sequenced on an Illumina MiSeq with a v3 150-cycle kit. As for the authors' bioinformatics: Repertoire analysis ran in R within a reproducible Nextflow workflow covering QC, data transformation and analysis. LymphoSeq2, an R package for exploring AIRR-Seq data, was used to implement the custom analyses. After excluding several samples that yielded fewer than 5000 total TRB sequences, approximately 180 HIV repertoires remained for analysis. Among the 180 or so HIV repertoires that were kept, some 61 were collected before ART initiation and roughly 130 were collected after ART initiation. Repertoires were downsampled to 5000 TRB nucleotide sequences, with summary statistics averaged over 100 downsampling iterations. TRB sequences were retained for analysis only if CDR3 regions of at least seven amino acids were present. Diversity was assessed using a clonality score derived from Shannon entropy and using the Gini coefficient. In the repertoire networks, any two of the top 5000 CDR3 amino acid sequences were linked whenever the two sequences differed by an edit distance of one. For TRB CDR3 amino acid sequences, GLIPH2 was used to predict antigen specificity groups and MHC restriction. CDR3 amino acid sequences were matched against VDJdb and McPAS-TCR to flag known CMV, EBV, HIV or tissue antigen associations. Pre-ART, post-ART and control groups were compared with Wilcoxon signed-rank tests and Holm-Bonferroni correction. Drawn from immuneACCESS, this table holds only the in-frame rearrangements with V and J called that TCRdb kept. Clones are partly lost; checked studies trace under half to an unresolved V gene and leave the rest unexplained. V and J calls and clone size are copied from that table; D and trimming were computed from the DNA. Across this sample there are approximately 30,000 clones, with roughly 88% seen only once. The ten largest clonotypes hold 9.5% to 10% of the sample.

Participants were included only if at least one PBMC sample before ART initiation and at least two post-ART samples were available. Every participant with HIV received treatment in the United States of America. Cryopreserved samples of 1-10 million PBMC were thawed and washed before DNA extraction. At the time of the earliest PBMC sample for each participant with HIV, ages ranged from roughly 23 to 55 years. PBMC samples were contributed by each participant from 1-4 timepoints before ART initiation and 2-8 timepoints after ART initiation, with a median of 7 samples. Serial HIV viral load, CD4+ T-cell count, ART history and demographic data were obtained for every participant. Using a Qiagen kit on a QIAcube, genomic DNA was extracted from unsorted PBMC, with samples processed in batches of 12. CDR1 is given as SNHLY and CDR2 as FYNNEI, both from the germline V gene. V gives up 3 bases and J gives up 2 bases, and the segment between their germline ends measures 8 bases. The cysteine opens and the phenylalanine closes a CDR3 of 14 amino acids. Only CDR3 DNA is held: 42 bases, read in frame from base 1.

The receptor was derived from a man aged 25-40 years with HIV. This sample comprised unsorted PBMCs, obtained about 2.7 years after starting antiretroviral therapy. The rearranged chain carries TRBV2 and TRBJ1-5, with TRBD1 perhaps the D gene, on 6 matching bases. In nucleotides, the sequence is TGTGCCAGCAGTGACAGGGGTGGCAATCAGCCCCAGCATTTT. Translated, this gives CASSDRGGNQPQHF.